This T cell receptor (beta chain) was sequenced during a study of T cell repertoires in aging, cancer and after chemotherapy. Study-wide background: Glioblastoma patients receiving temozolomide-based therapy gave paired samples before and after chemotherapy. About 9 million TCR reads were in the whole dataset. Study-wide results and caveats: Age-matched healthy donors had significantly more diverse, less clonal blood TCR repertoires than untreated cancer patients. Rebound thymic output was suggested by rising median generation probability during chemotherapy in each cancer cohort.

Points on this clonotype: Its antigen is unknown.

The template was genomic DNA from peripheral blood, not RNA. This CDR3 has 20 amino acids. CDR1 is SGHDT, CDR2 YYEEEE, per germline. With 3 bases clipped from V and 0 bases from J, the junction kept 17 bases outside the gene matches. A mixed TRB-A/B primer pool amplified rearranged TRB by multiplex touch-down PCR. TCRdb re-called the multiplex PCR reads through MiXCR, storing one row per CDR3 protein. The sample has approximately 2,300 distinct CDR3 sequences, 30% seen once. The source of this sequence is a human donor with a solid tumor. The sample comprised blood. This chain uses TRBV5-6 with TRBJ1-3, with 8 bases aligning to TRBD1. The CDR3 sequence is CASSSTGGIRTLSSGNTIYF. DNA for the CDR3: TGTGCCAGCAGCTCCACAGGGGGGATTCGAACACTTAGCTCTGGAAACACCATATATTTT.